The rows below give T cell receptor beta chains drawn from one sample of a study of shared clonotypes between healthy human individuals. Measured with immunoSEQ multiplex PCR; TCRdb has only the in-frame clones, and not every one. There are 1.4 million or so clones in the sample; about 98.5% occur only once, and approximately 0.4% lies in the top ten. Material for sequencing was naive CD4+ T cells sorted from blood. Receptors originate from a man aged 30-40 years in good health. CDR3s include the opening cysteine and the closing phenylalanine or tryptophan. Each record gives: V gene, J gene, CDR3 protein.

>TRBV5-6|TRBJ2-7
CASSYLRAYEQYF
>TRBV5-1|TRBJ2-7
CASSVTGYSYEQYF
>TRBV18|TRBJ2-3
CASSLRDRTTTDTQYF
>TRBV18|TRBJ1-5
CASSPPGQGMQPQHF
>TRBV9|TRBJ2-3
CASSVEGADTQYF
>TRBV4-3|TRBJ1-2
CASSQEDRGHGYTF
>TRBV14|TRBJ2-7
CASSQEFAIPREWLKNYEQYF
>TRBV7-9|TRBJ2-5
CASSLDGQGARETQYF
>TRBV10-2|TRBJ2-5
CASSEGRGLRETQYF
>TRBV15|TRBJ2-3
CATSSVNRVGADTQYF
>TRBV6-1|TRBJ1-1
CASSEVPGGTEAFF
>TRBV9|TRBJ1-1
CASSVVGGEAFF
>TRBV2|TRBJ2-7
CASRGSGASYEQYF
>TRBV11-2|TRBJ2-5
CASSLGGQTKKTQYF
>TRBV6-5|TRBJ1-2
CASIGTSGDYTF
>TRBV28|TRBJ1-2
CASSLAPYGYTF
>TRBV10-3|TRBJ2-1
CAISTGTSGNGNEQFF
>TRBV7-2|TRBJ2-7
CASSRDRSRTYEQYF
>TRBV5-3|TRBJ2-5
CARSPGHQETQYF
>TRBV4-3|TRBJ1-1
CASSQGDRGSYTEAFF
>TRBV5-5|TRBJ1-5
CASSLRGGNQPQHF
>TRBV10-2|TRBJ1-1
CAIPRRPRDREVTEAFF
>TRBV6-5|TRBJ1-5
CASRSGNQPQHF
>TRBV18|TRBJ2-7
CASSPRAGQGAYEQYF
>TRBV15|TRBJ2-7
CATSRDQSGTYPYEQYF
>TRBV6-1|TRBJ2-7
CAISRDSYYEQYF
>TRBV25-1|TRBJ2-2
CASSRDRANTGELFF
>TRBV2|TRBJ2-2
CASRLDTGELFF
>TRBV29-1|TRBJ2-7
CSVALGRSSEQYF
>TRBV7-9|TRBJ1-2
CASSSNQGTIGYGYTF
>TRBV5-4|TRBJ2-1
CASSLGGSYNEQFF
>TRBV5-4|TRBJ1-1
CASSLPGAYTEAFF
>TRBV11-2|TRBJ2-7
CASSSNRGLIYEQYF
>TRBV5-4|TRBJ2-1
CASSRTSGRSYNEQFF
>TRBV5-4|TRBJ1-1
CASSFTTGSIEAFF
>TRBV19|TRBJ2-1
CASSIGFNEQFF
>TRBV9|TRBJ2-7
CASSVCIRGQDLVEQYF
>TRBV5-1|TRBJ2-7
CASSSLDRAANNYEQYF
>TRBV5-6|TRBJ2-1
CASSQGPPGFNEQFF
>TRBV7-9|TRBJ1-1
CASSLDEWGMNTEAFF
>TRBV6-5|TRBJ1-2
CASRPETGVYGYTF
>TRBV11-2|TRBJ1-3
CASSLSQGTGNTIYF
>TRBV9|TRBJ2-1
CASSPLAREVYNEQFF
>TRBV7-9|TRBJ2-3
CASSLELASSNSQYF